The rows below give T cell receptor beta chains drawn from one sample of a study of T cells in Graves' hyperthyroidism and ophthalmopathy. A single record per CDR3 protein comes from TCRdb applying MiXCR to the multiplex PCR reads. The table shows 500,000 to 650,000 distinct CDR3 sequences, with over 15% occurring only once. Sequenced sample: blood. The receptors derive from a woman aged 18-30 years with Graves' ophthalmopathy. The CDR3 runs from the conserved cysteine through the conserved F or W. D genes are given only for firm matches. Clone size is shown for a subset of rows, as once, few, many or a class of expanded clone.

>TRBV5-1|many|TRBJ2-1|-
TGCGCCAGCAGCTTGGTCGGAGCCCCGGGCGGTGAGCAGTTCTTC
CASSLVGAPGGEQFF
>TRBV9|-|TRBJ1-3|TRBD1
TGTGCCAGCAGCGCCCTACAGGGGGTGTCTGGAAACACCATATATTTT
CASSALQGVSGNTIYF
>TRBV28|many|TRBJ1-2|-
TGTGCCAGCAGCCCAACGGACACGAATTATGGCTACACCTTC
CASSPTDTNYGYTF
>TRBV2|many|TRBJ2-1|TRBD2
TGTGCCAGCATGGGGACTAGCGGGAGGATGGATGAGCAGTTCTTC
CASMGTSGRMDEQFF
>TRBV7-9|-|TRBJ1-1|-
TGTGCCATCCTGAAGGGACACACTGAAGCTTTCTTT
CAILKGHTEAFF
>TRBV28|many|TRBJ2-5|-
TGTGCCAGCAGTTTCCCCGGGGGCCGACAAGAGACCCAGTACTTC
CASSFPGGRQETQYF
>TRBV25-1|-|TRBJ2-1|TRBD2
TGTGCCATCTCTATCACTAGCGGGGGTTACAATGAGCAGTTCTTC
CAISITSGGYNEQFF
>TRBV10-3|-|TRBJ1-2|-
TGTGCCACCCTTAGGTCGGGGGACAACTATGGCTACATCTTC
CATLRSGDNYGYIF
>TRBV19|-|TRBJ1-2|-
TGTGCCAGTAGTATGGGGACTGCCTATGGCTACACCTTC
CASSMGTAYGYTF
>TRBV5-1|-|TRBJ1-1|TRBD1
TGCGCCAGCAGCTTGGCTTACAGGGGGCCCAACACTGAAGCTTTCTTT
CASSLAYRGPNTEAFF
>TRBV6-6|-|TRBJ1-1|TRBD1
TGTGCCAGCAGTTACCGATCAAACGTCTATGCAGGGGGGAACACTGAAGCTTTCTTT
CASSYRSNVYAGGNTEAFF
>TRBV3-1|many|TRBJ2-5|-
TGTGCCAGCAGCCAGAGGAGGGGCCAAGAGACCCAGTACTTC
CASSQRRGQETQYF
>TRBV12-3/TRBV12-4|many|TRBJ1-1|-
TGTGCCAGCAGCCCTGAGATTCGAATGAACACTGAAGCTTTCTTT
CASSPEIRMNTEAFF
>TRBV7-8|-|TRBJ2-5|TRBD2
TGTGCCAGCAGCTTTGCCGGGACTAGCGTAGAGACCCAGTACTTC
CASSFAGTSVETQYF
>TRBV18|many|TRBJ1-5|-
TGTGCCAGCTCACCACCGGGGGGAGGTCAGCCCCAGCATTTT
CASSPPGGGQPQHF
>TRBV5-4|few|TRBJ2-3|-
TGTGCCAGCAGCAACCGGAGCACAGATACGCAGTATTTT
CASSNRSTDTQYF
>TRBV6-4|-|TRBJ2-2|TRBD1
TGTGCCAGCAGTGAAGACAGGGAGACCGGGGAGCTGTTTTTT
CASSEDRETGELFF
>TRBV15|many|TRBJ2-5|TRBD2
TGTGCCACCAGCAGAGACCGGCGGGGGGTCGGAGAGACCCAGTACTTC
CATSRDRRGVGETQYF
>TRBV6-5|few|TRBJ2-3|-
TGTGCCAGCAGTTACTCATCGGCCTCGGGAGATACGCAGTATTTT
CASSYSSASGDTQYF
>TRBV7-9|many|TRBJ2-1|-
TGTGCCAGCAGCTTATATCCAGGCCATGAGCAGTTCTTC
CASSLYPGHEQFF
>TRBV28|many|TRBJ2-1|TRBD1
TGTGCCAGCAGTTTAGGAGGGACAGGGAACAATGAGCAGTTCTTC
CASSLGGTGNNEQFF
>TRBV28|many|TRBJ2-5|TRBD1
TGTGCCAGCAGTCCCGGACAGGGGGCGGGAGAGACCCAGTACTTC
CASSPGQGAGETQYF
>TRBV2|many|TRBJ1-1|-
TGTGCCAGCAGACGTCCCGTGAACACTGAAGCTTTCTTT
CASRRPVNTEAFF
>TRBV15|-|TRBJ2-3|-
TGTGCCACCAGCACAACTTTGGCGGGCAGGGCAGGGAATACGCAGTATTTT
CATSTTLAGRAGNTQYF
>TRBV7-8|many|TRBJ2-1|TRBD2
TGTGCCAGCAGCCCCGCTAGGCGGACTAGCCTCGATAACAATGAGCAGTTCTTC
CASSPARRTSLDNNEQFF
>TRBV12-3/TRBV12-4|many|TRBJ2-7|-
TGTGCCAGCAGTACTGGGGACTACGAGCAGTACTTC
CASSTGDYEQYF
>TRBV14|many|TRBJ1-1|-
TGTGCCAGCAGCCCGATCAACATGAACACTGAAGCTTTCTTT
CASSPINMNTEAFF
>TRBV11-2|-|TRBJ2-7|-
TGTGCCAGCAGCTCCGGGAAGGACCAGTACTACGAGCAGTACTTC
CASSSGKDQYYEQYF
>TRBV3-1|many|TRBJ1-2|-
TGTGCCAGCAGCCAAAGTAGGACCTCCGTCCGCTATGGCTACACCTTC
CASSQSRTSVRYGYTF
>TRBV2|many|TRBJ2-7|TRBD1
TGTGCCAGCAGCCGGGACAGCCTCTCCTACGAGCAGTACTTC
CASSRDSLSYEQYF
>TRBV7-9|-|TRBJ1-6|-
TGTGCCAGCAGCTTAGACAGTCTTTCACCCCTCCACTTT
CASSLDSLSPLHF
>TRBV27|many|TRBJ1-1|-
TGTGCCAGCAGTCCGGGACACTATAAGGAAGCTGAAGCTTTCTTT
CASSPGHYKEAEAFF
>TRBV4-3|many|TRBJ2-7|-
TGCGCCAGCAGCCAAGACAAGTGGTATGAGGGACACGACGAGCAGTACTTC
CASSQDKWYEGHDEQYF
>TRBV14|few|TRBJ1-2|-
TGTGCCAGCAGCCAATTCGGGCGGGACTATGGCTACACCTTC
CASSQFGRDYGYTF
>TRBV28|many|TRBJ1-2|-
TGTGCCAGCAGTTTATCGAGGCCAAGGATGGGCGGCTACACCTTC
CASSLSRPRMGGYTF
>TRBV27|many|TRBJ2-7|-
TGTGCCAGCAGCGGGCTCCCGGTATACGAGCAGTACTTC
CASSGLPVYEQYF
>TRBV28|few|TRBJ1-2|-
TGTGCCAGCAGCTTGACAGTCGGCCATGGCTACACCTTC
CASSLTVGHGYTF
>TRBV12-3/TRBV12-4|many|TRBJ1-1|-
TGTGCCAGCAGGGGACGGAGGACAAGTGAAGCTTTCTTT
CASRGRRTSEAFF
>TRBV9|-|TRBJ1-1|-
TGTGCCAGCAGCGTTACTCGGGATTCGAACACTGAAGCTTTCTTT
CASSVTRDSNTEAFF
>TRBV28|once|TRBJ2-2|-
TGTGCCAGCAAATCGAGCGGGCGTAACACCGGGGAGCTGTTTTTT
CASKSSGRNTGELFF
>TRBV12-3/TRBV12-4|many|TRBJ2-5|TRBD2
TGTGCCAGCAGTTCCGGTTCGGTTGCGGGAGGGCTAGGGACCCAGTACTTC
CASSSGSVAGGLGTQYF
>TRBV20-1|many|TRBJ2-1|TRBD1
TGCAGTGCTAGTCTGGGACAGGGTTTTGAGCAGTTCTTC
CSASLGQGFEQFF
>TRBV30|many|TRBJ2-7|-
TGTGCCTGGAGGAAACAAGCCTACGAGCAGTACTTC
CAWRKQAYEQYF
>TRBV19|-|TRBJ1-1|-
TGTGCCAGTATTAGGGGGAGCACTGAAGCTTTCTTT
CASIRGSTEAFF